This T cell receptor (beta chain) appears in the sequencing data of a study of siplizumab effects on memory and regulatory T cells. Turning to this clone: Antigen specificity is unknown.

The data were produced by immunoSEQ multiplex PCR, yet TCRdb's version contains in-frame clones alone and is incomplete. Here the sample spans about 100,000 clones, approximately 94% being singletons. General study findings and limits: Proliferating Tregs in siplizumab cultures were never verified as suppressive. Alloreactive sequences that could be traced to unstimulated CD4+ memory cells showed a significant reduction under siplizumab. Naive T cells, seemingly more diverse than memory cells, seemed major alloresponse contributors. Unstimulated subsets captured only a minor fraction of alloreactive clones.

The material sequenced was non-Treg CD4+ T cells sorted from blood. This receptor was taken from a human donor in good health.

The CDR3, as DNA: TGTGCCAGCAGCCCCATGCCCCTTAGCGGGAGATGGACAGATACGCAGTATTTT. This translates into CASSPMPLSGRWTDTQYF. This rearrangement joins TRBV7-3 to TRBJ2-3; 9 nucleotides match TRBD2. The germline V gene has CDR1 SGHTA and CDR2 FQGTGA. This CDR3 has 18 residues. Trimming at V came to 5 bases and at J to 3 bases, leaving 15 bases not matched to a gene.